Listed below are T cell receptor beta chains from one sample, sequenced in a study of shared clonotypes between healthy human individuals. TCRdb's table, derived via immunoSEQ multiplex PCR, lists solely in-frame clones and lacks some. The repertoire consists of some 600,000 clones, with 96% occurring once and the leading ten covering approximately 0.1%. The sequenced material came from naive CD8+ T cells sorted from blood. The receptors were sampled from a woman in her twenties or thirties in good health. Both conserved end residues are part of each CDR3. The D gene is left open where the match is weak. Size is stated for part of the rows, as once, few or many counts, or as a class when the clone is expanded.

.,TRBJ2-1,.,TRBV7-9,14,CASSPDSSYNEQFF,TGTGCCAGCAGTCCGGACAGCTCCTACAATGAGCAGTTCTTC
.,TRBJ1-5,.,TRBV28,14,CASSFSSTNQPQHF,TGTGCCAGCAGTTTCTCAAGTACCAATCAGCCCCAGCATTTT
.,TRBJ2-2,.,TRBV7-9,14,CASSLALVTGELFF,TGTGCCAGCAGCTTAGCTTTAGTGACCGGGGAGCTGTTTTTT
.,TRBJ2-6,TRBD2,TRBV16,16,CASSQSRGVGANVLTF,TGTGCCAGCAGCCAATCTCGGGGGGTCGGGGCCAACGTCCTGACTTTC
.,TRBJ2-7,TRBD2,TRBV28,13,CASRWEGPYEQYF,TGTGCCAGCAGATGGGAGGGGCCCTACGAGCAGTACTTC
.,TRBJ2-7,TRBD1,TRBV6-5,13,CASSPGQNYEQYF,TGTGCCAGCAGTCCGGGACAGAACTACGAGCAGTACTTC
.,TRBJ2-1,.,TRBV11-3,13,CASSLGSFDEQFF,TGTGCCAGCAGCTTGGGCAGTTTCGATGAGCAGTTCTTC
.,TRBJ2-1,TRBD2,TRBV28,15,CASSFLGTRGNEQFF,TGTGCCAGCAGTTTTCTAGGGACTAGGGGCAATGAGCAGTTCTTC
.,TRBJ1-5,.,TRBV6-1,16,CASSVLGGMSNQPQHF,TGTGCCAGCAGTGTGTTAGGGGGTATGAGCAATCAGCCCCAGCATTTT
.,TRBJ2-5,.,TRBV2,15,CASSPHRKDLETQYF,TGTGCCAGCAGTCCACACAGGAAAGATTTAGAGACCCAGTACTTC
.,TRBJ2-7,TRBD1,TRBV4-1,19,CASSQEVSPFPGTGLEQYF,TGCGCCAGCAGCCAAGAAGTCTCACCATTTCCCGGGACAGGCTTGGAGCAGTACTTC
.,TRBJ2-7,TRBD2,TRBV5-5,15,CASSLEAGVYYEQYF,TGTGCCAGCAGCTTGGAAGCGGGAGTCTACTACGAGCAGTACTTC
.,TRBJ2-2,.,TRBV6-5,15,CASVPLPKHTGELFF,TGTGCCAGCGTACCCCTACCGAAACACACCGGGGAGCTGTTTTTT
.,TRBJ1-1,TRBD1,TRBV7-9,14,CASALATGYTEAFF,TGTGCCAGCGCCCTTGCGACAGGGTACACTGAAGCTTTCTTT
.,TRBJ2-5,.,TRBV15,13,CATSRPDSGAQYF,TGTGCCACCAGCAGACCCGATTCCGGGGCCCAGTACTTC
.,TRBJ2-7,.,TRBV7-9,15,CASSPGGFSRHEQYF,TGTGCCAGCAGCCCGGGCGGATTTTCAAGGCACGAGCAGTACTTC
.,TRBJ2-1,TRBD2,TRBV4-1,16,CASSQTSGRNMDEQFF,TGCGCCAGCAGCCAGACTAGCGGGAGGAATATGGATGAGCAGTTCTTC
few,TRBJ1-1,.,TRBV23-1,18,CASGPTPGHTPMNTEAFF,TGCGCCAGCGGTCCGACTCCGGGACACACCCCTATGAACACTGAAGCTTTCTTT
.,TRBJ2-3,TRBD2,TRBV5-6,16,CASSLGRGKDTDTQYF,TGTGCCAGCAGCTTGGGGCGGGGGAAAGACACAGATACGCAGTATTTT
.,TRBJ2-7,.,TRBV13,13,CASRPIGSYEQYF,TGTGCCAGCAGGCCTATCGGATCCTACGAGCAGTACTTC
once,TRBJ2-5,TRBD2,TRBV9,14,CASSVGLAEETQYF,TGTGCCAGCAGCGTCGGACTAGCGGAAGAGACCCAGTACTTC
.,TRBJ2-5,.,TRBV7-8,9,CASGREQYF,TGTGCCAGCGGTCGAGAGCAGTACTTC
.,TRBJ2-6,TRBD1,TRBV19,17,CASKAGQGFSGANVLTF,TGTGCCAGTAAAGCGGGACAGGGCTTCTCTGGGGCCAACGTCCTGACTTTC
.,TRBJ2-2,TRBD1,TRBV9,15,CASSASGDSTGELFF,TGTGCCAGCAGCGCAAGTGGGGACAGCACCGGGGAGCTGTTTTTT
.,TRBJ2-7,.,TRBV5-4,12,CASSPDSYEQYF,TGTGCCAGCAGCCCCGACTCCTACGAGCAGTACTTC
.,TRBJ2-7,TRBD2,TRBV5-6,15,CASSPPGGLVNEQYF,TGTGCCAGCAGCCCTCCGGGGGGGCTGGTAAACGAGCAGTACTTC
.,TRBJ2-1,TRBD2,TRBV2,15,CASSVSGKSLNEQFF,TGTGCCAGCAGTGTTAGCGGGAAATCGTTGAATGAGCAGTTCTTC
.,TRBJ2-4,.,TRBV5-6,16,CASSLAGTMSINIQYF,TGTGCCAGCAGCTTGGCAGGGACAATGTCCATAAACATTCAGTACTTC
.,TRBJ1-5,.,TRBV28,16,CASSRTSSGLNQPQHF,TGTGCCAGCAGCCGGACTTCGAGCGGGCTAAATCAGCCCCAGCATTTT
.,TRBJ2-7,.,TRBV5-5,15,CASSVVGTDSYEQYF,TGTGCCAGCAGCGTCGTAGGGACGGACTCCTACGAGCAGTACTTC
.,TRBJ2-7,TRBD1,TRBV9,13,CASSVGDRGEQYF,TGTGCCAGCAGCGTAGGGGACAGAGGCGAGCAGTACTTC
once,TRBJ2-7,TRBD1,TRBV7-9,14,CASSSGTGFDEQYF,TGTGCCAGCAGCTCCGGGACAGGGTTCGACGAGCAGTACTTC
.,TRBJ1-1,.,TRBV11-2,18,CASSWSSRFGGQNTEAFF,TGTGCCAGCAGCTGGTCGAGTCGCTTTGGGGGGCAGAACACTGAAGCTTTCTTT
once,TRBJ2-5,.,TRBV7-6,17,CASSLEAVSTRTETQYF,TGTGCCAGCAGCTTAGAGGCGGTGTCGACAAGGACCGAGACCCAGTACTTC
.,TRBJ2-1,.,TRBV6-6,12,CAIGRVYNEQFF,TGTGCCATCGGTAGGGTCTACAATGAGCAGTTCTTC
.,TRBJ2-7,.,TRBV10-2,14,CASSDPALGAEQYF,TGCGCCAGCAGTGATCCCGCCTTGGGAGCTGAGCAGTACTTC
.,TRBJ2-5,.,TRBV7-9,14,CASSSPGQGETQYF,TGTGCCAGCAGCTCTCCGGGCCAAGGAGAGACCCAGTACTTC
once,TRBJ2-1,.,TRBV5-6,12,CASSLGSIEQFF,TGTGCCAGCAGCTTGGGCTCGATTGAGCAGTTCTTC
.,TRBJ2-3,.,TRBV28,13,CASSSRELDTQYF,TGTGCCAGCAGTTCCAGGGAATTAGATACGCAGTATTTT
.,TRBJ1-1,TRBD1,TRBV4-1,17,CASSQRQGAFSILNAFF,TGCGCCAGCAGCCAACGACAGGGGGCGTTTTCGATTCTTAATGCTTTCTTT
once,TRBJ1-2,TRBD1,TRBV5-4,15,CASSWGGQGNYGYTF,TGTGCCAGCAGCTGGGGGGGACAGGGGAACTATGGCTACACCTTC